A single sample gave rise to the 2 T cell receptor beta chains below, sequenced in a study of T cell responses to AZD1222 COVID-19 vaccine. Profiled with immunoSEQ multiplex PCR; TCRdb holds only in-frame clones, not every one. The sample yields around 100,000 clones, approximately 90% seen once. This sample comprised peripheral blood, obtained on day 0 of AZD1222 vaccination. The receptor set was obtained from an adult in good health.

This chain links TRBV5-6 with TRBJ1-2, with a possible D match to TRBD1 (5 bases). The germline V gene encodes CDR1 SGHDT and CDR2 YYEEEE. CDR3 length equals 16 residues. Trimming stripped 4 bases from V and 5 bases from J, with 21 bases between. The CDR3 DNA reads TGTGCCAGCAGCAGCACCAGAGGGGCGCAGGAATATGGCTACACCTTC. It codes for CASSSTRGAQEYGYTF.

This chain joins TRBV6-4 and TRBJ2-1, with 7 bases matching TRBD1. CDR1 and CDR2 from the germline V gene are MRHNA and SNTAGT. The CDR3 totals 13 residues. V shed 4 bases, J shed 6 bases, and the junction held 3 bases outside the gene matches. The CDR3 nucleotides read TGTGCCAGCAGTGGACAGGGCCTCAATGAGCAGTTCTTC. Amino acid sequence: CASSGQGLNEQFF.